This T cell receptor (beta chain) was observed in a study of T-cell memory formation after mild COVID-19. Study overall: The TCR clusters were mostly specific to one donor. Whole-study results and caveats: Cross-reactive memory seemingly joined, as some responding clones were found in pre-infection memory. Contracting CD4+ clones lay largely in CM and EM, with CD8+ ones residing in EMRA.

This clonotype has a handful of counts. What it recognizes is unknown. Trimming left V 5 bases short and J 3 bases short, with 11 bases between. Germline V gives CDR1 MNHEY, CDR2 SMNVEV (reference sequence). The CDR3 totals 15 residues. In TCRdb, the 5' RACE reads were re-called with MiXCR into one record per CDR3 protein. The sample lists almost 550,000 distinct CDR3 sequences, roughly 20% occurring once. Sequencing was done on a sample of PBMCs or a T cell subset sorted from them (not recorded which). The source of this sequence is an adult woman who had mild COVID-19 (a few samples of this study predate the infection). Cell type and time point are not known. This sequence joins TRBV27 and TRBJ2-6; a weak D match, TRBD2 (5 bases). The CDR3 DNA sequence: TGTGCCAGCAGTGATGAGGGATATGGGGCCAACGTCCTGACTTTC. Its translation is CASSDEGYGANVLTF.